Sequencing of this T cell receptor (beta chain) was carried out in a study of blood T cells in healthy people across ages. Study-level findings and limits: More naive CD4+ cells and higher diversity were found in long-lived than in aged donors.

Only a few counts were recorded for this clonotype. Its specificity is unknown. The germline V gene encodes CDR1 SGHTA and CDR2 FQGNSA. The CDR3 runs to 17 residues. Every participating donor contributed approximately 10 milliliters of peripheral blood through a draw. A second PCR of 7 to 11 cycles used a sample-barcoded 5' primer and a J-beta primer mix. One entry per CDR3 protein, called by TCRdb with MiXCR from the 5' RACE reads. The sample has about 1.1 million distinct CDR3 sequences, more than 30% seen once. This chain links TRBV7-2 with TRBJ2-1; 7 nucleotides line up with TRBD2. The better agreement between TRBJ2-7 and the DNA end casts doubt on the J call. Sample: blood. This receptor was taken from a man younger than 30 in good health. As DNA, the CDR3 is TGTGCCAGCAGCCCTCAGACTGGGAGGGAAGTCTACAATGAGCAGTACTTC. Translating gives CASSPQTGREVYNEQYF.